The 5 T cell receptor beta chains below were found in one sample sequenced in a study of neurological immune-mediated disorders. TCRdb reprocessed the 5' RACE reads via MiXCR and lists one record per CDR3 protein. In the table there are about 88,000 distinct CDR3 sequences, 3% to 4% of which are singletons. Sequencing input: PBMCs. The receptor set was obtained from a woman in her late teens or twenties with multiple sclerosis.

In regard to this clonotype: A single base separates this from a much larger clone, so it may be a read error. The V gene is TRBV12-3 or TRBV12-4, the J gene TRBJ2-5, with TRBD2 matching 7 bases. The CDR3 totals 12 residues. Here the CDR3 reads CDSSGLGETQYF. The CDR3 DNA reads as TGTGACAGCAGTGGACTAGGCGAGACCCAGTACTTC.

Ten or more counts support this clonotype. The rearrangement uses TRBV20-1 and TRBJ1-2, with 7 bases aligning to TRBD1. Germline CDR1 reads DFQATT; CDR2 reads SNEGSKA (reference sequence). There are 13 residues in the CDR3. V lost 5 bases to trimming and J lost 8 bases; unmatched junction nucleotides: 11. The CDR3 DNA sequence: TGCAGTGCTCACAGGGGCCTCGGGGAGGGCTACACCTTC. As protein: CSAHRGLGEGYTF.

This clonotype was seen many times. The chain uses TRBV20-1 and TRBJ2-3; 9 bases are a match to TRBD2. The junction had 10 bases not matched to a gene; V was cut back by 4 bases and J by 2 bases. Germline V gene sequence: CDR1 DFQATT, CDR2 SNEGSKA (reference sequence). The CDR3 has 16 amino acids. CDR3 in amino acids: CSAKLPGLAPTDTQYF. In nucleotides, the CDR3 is TGCAGTGCTAAACTTCCGGGACTAGCCCCCACAGATACGCAGTATTTT.

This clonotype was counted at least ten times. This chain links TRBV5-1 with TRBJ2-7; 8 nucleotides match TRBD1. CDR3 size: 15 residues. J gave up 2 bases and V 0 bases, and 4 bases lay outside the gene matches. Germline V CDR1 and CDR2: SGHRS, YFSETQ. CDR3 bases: TGCGCCAGCAGCTTGGCCCCGACAGGGGCCTACGAGCAGTACTTC. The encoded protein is CASSLAPTGAYEQYF.

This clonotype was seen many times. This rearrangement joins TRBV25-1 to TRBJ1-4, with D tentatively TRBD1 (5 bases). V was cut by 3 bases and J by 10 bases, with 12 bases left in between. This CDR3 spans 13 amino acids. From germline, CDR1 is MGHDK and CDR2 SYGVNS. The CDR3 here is CASSELRGAKLFF. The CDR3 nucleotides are TGTGCCAGCAGTGAGCTTCGTGGGGCAAAACTGTTTTTT.